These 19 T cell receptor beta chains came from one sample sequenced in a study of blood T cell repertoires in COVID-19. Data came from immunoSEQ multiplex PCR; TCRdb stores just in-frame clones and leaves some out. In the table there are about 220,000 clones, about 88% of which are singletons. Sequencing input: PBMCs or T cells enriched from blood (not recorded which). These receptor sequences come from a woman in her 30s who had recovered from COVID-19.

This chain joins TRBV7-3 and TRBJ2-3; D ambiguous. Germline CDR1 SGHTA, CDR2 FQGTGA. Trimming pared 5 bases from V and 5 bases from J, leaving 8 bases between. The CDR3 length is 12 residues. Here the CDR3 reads CASSESGDTQYF. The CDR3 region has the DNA TGTGCCAGCAGCGAATCGGGAGATACGCAGTATTTT.

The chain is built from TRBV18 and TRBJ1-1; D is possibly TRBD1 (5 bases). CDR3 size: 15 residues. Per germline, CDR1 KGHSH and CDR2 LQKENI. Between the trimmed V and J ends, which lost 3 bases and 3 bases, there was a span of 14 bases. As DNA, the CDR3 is TGTGCCAGCTCACCGGGGGGAGAGTGGTACACTGAAGCTTTCTTT. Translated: CASSPGGEWYTEAFF.

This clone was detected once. DNA for the CDR3: TGTGCCAGCAGCGAGAAGGGGGAATTGTACGAGCAGTACTTC. This translates into CASSEKGELYEQYF. The chain couples TRBV11-1 to TRBJ2-7, with D perhaps matching TRBD1 (6 bases). Germline assignment: CDR1 SGHAT and CDR2 FQDESV (reference sequence). With 5 bases removed from V and 4 bases from J, the gap between germline ends came to 15 bases. This CDR3 is built from 14 residues.

The CDR3 DNA sequence: TGTGCCAGTAGTGCGGGACAGGGACTGAGGAATGAGCAGTTCTTC. Its translation: CASSAGQGLRNEQFF. The chain recombines TRBV19 with TRBJ2-1; TRBD1 agrees at 9 bases. CDR3 length: 15 amino acids. J was trimmed by 7 bases and V by 5 bases; bases with no gene match: 9. Germline CDR1 and CDR2: LNHDA and SQIVND (reference sequence).

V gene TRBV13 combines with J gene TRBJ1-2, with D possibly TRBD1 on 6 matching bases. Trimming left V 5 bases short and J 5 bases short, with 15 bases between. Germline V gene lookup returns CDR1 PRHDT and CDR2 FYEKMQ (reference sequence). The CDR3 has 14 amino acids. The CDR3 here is CASSAVQGFYGYTF. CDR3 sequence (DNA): TGTGCCAGCAGCGCCGTCCAGGGGTTTTATGGCTACACCTTC.

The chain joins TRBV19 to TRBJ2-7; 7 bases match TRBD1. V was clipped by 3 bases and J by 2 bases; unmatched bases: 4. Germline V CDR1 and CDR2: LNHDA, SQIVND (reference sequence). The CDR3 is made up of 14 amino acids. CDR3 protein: CASSITGATYEQYF. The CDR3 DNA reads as TGTGCCAGTAGTATTACAGGGGCCACCTACGAGCAGTACTTC.

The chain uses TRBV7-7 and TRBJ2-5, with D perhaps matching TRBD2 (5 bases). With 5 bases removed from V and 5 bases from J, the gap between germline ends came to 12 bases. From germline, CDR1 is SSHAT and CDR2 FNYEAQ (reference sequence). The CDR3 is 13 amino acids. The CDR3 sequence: CASSLRERETQYF. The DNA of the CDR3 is TGTGCCAGCAGCCTCCGGGAAAGGGAGACCCAGTACTTC.

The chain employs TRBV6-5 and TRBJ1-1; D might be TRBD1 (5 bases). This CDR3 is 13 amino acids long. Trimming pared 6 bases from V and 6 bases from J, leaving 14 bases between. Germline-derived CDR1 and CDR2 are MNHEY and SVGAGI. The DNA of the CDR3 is TGTGCCAGCAGCCCCTGGACAAGGGCTGAAGCTTTCTTT. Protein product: CASSPWTRAEAFF.

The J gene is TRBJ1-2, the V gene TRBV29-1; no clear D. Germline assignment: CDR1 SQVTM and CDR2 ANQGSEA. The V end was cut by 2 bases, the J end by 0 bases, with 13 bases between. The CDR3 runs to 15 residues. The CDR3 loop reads CSVEWAGDTNYGYTF. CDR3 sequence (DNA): TGCAGCGTTGAATGGGCAGGCGATACTAACTATGGCTACACCTTC. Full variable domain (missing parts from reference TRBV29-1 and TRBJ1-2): SAVISQKPSRDICQRGTSLTIQCQVDSQVTMMFWYRQQPGQSLTLIATANQGSEATYESGFVIDKFPISRPNLTFSTLTVSNMSPEDSSIYLCSVEWAGDTNYGYTFGSGTRLTVV.

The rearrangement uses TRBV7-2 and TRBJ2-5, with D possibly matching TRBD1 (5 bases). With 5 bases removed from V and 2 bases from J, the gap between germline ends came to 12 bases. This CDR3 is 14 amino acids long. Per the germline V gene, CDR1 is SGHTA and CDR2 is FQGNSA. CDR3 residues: CASSPGWGQETQYF. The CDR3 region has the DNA TGTGCCAGCAGCCCAGGGTGGGGACAAGAGACCCAGTACTTC.

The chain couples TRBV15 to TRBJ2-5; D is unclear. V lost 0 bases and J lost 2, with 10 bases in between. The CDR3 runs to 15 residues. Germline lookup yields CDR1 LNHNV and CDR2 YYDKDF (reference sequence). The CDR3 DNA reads TGTGCCACCAGCAGAGATCCCCTCCCTCAAGAGACCCAGTACTTC. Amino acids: CATSRDPLPQETQYF.

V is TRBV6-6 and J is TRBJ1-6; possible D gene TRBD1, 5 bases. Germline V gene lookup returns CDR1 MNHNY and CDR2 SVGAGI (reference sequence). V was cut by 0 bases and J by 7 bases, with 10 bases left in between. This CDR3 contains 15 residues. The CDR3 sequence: CASSYSSQGNSPLHF. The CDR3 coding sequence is TGTGCCAGCAGTTACTCGAGCCAGGGAAATTCACCCCTCCACTTT.

The CDR3 DNA is TGTGCCAGCACCGACAGAAACCTCTATGGCTACACCTTC. Its protein is CASTDRNLYGYTF. The chain carries TRBV2 and TRBJ1-2; TRBD1 might be the D (5 bases). Germline V gene data show CDR1 as SNHLY and CDR2 as FYNNEI. There are 13 residues in the CDR3. Deletions cut 7 bases from V and 4 bases from J, with 13 bases between.

CDR3 in amino acids: CASGDRGFYGYTF. The CDR3 DNA follows: TGTGCCAGCGGGGACAGGGGATTTTATGGCTACACCTTC. This chain connects TRBV6-5 to TRBJ1-2, with TRBD1 matching 10 bases. CDR1 MNHEY and CDR2 SVGAGI come from the germline V gene. V dropped 8 bases and J dropped 5; count of bases not matched to a gene: 5. The CDR3 covers 13 residues.

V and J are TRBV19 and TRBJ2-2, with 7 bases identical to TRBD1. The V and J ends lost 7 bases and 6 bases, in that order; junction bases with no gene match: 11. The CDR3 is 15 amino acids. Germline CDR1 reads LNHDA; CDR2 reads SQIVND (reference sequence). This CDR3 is CASMFRGRSSGELFF. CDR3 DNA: TGTGCCAGTATGTTTAGGGGGCGGTCGTCCGGGGAGCTGTTTTTT.

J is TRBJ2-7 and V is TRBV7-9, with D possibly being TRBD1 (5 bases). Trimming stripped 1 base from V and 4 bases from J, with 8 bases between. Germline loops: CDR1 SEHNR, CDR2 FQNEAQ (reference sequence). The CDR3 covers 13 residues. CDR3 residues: CASSLDRGYEQYF. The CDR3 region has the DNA TGTGCCAGCAGCTTAGATAGGGGTTACGAGCAGTACTTC.

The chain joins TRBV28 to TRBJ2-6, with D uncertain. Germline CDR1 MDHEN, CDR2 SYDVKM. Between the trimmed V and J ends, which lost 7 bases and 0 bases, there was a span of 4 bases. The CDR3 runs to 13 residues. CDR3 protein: CASTYSGANVLTF. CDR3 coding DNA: TGTGCCAGCACCTACTCTGGGGCCAACGTCCTGACTTTC.

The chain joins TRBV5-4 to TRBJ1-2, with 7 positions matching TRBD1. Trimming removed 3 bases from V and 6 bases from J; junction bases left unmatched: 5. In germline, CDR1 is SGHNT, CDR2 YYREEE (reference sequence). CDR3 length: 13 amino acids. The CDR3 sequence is CASSSGQVHGYTF. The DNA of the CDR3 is TGTGCCAGCAGCTCCGGACAGGTTCATGGCTACACCTTC.

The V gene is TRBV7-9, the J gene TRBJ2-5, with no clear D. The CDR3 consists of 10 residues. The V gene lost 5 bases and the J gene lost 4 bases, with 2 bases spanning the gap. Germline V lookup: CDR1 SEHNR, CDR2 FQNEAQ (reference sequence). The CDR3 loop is CASSRETQYF. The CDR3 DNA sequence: TGTGCCAGCAGCCGAGAGACCCAGTACTTC.